Presented here are 27 T cell receptor beta chains from one specimen sequenced in a study of T cells in Graves' hyperthyroidism and ophthalmopathy (dated by TCRdb to 2018 to 2020). The protocol used for the library was multiplex PCR. TCRdb shows the sequencer as Illumina HiSeq 2000. The TCR beta CDR3 regions were amplified from the RNA transcripts. A first-round RT-PCR of the TCR CDR3 used the HTBI primer set with the Qiagen OneStep RT-PCR kit. TCRdb reran the public reads through fastp at Q25 and MiXCR, keeping productive beta chains. Identical CDR3 proteins give one entry, which carries the most common genes and DNA. For this sample the table gives around 340,000 distinct CDR3 sequences, of which approximately 15% were detected only once. 20% to 25% of the sample is held by the ten biggest clonotypes. Sequencing was performed on blood. The receptors were gathered from a woman aged 25 to 39 with Graves' hyperthyroidism.

The CDR3 DNA follows: TGTGCCTGCACCCGAACGGGACTCGACCATAATGAGCAGTTCTTC. Translation gives CACTRTGLDHNEQFF. The chain carries TRBV9 and TRBJ2-1; TRBD2 might be the D (6 bases). Germline CDR1 is SGDLS and CDR2 is YYNGEE. Trimming stripped 10 bases from V and 7 bases from J, with 24 bases between. This CDR3 region has 15 residues.

This clonotype was seen a handful of times. This chain joins TRBV7-3 and TRBJ2-2; D call uncertain. The CDR3 is made up of 16 amino acids. In germline, CDR1 is SGHTA, CDR2 FQGTGA. The V end lost 4 bases, the J end lost 8 bases, and 20 bases lay between the germline ends. CDR3 sequence (DNA): TGTGCCAGCAGCTCCATCCCCGGGTCACTGGGGGGGGAGCTGTTTTTT. It specifies CASSSIPGSLGGELFF.

The chain carries TRBV19 and TRBJ1-4; TRBD1 matches 7 bases. The trim removed 7 bases at V and 1 base at J, leaving 6 bases unmatched. This CDR3 is 15 amino acids long. The germline CDR1 and CDR2 sequences are LNHDA and SQIVND (reference sequence). CDR3 in amino acids: CASNGGGRTNEKLFF. The CDR3 DNA follows: TGTGCCAGTAATGGAGGGGGCAGAACTAATGAAAAACTGTTTTTT.

This clonotype has a handful of counts. This chain uses TRBV29-1 with TRBJ2-7; D not certain. V lost 7 bases and J 1 base, leaving 14 bases between the germline ends. The germline V gene encodes CDR1 SQVTM and CDR2 ANQGSEA. The CDR3 totals 13 residues. CDR3 sequence reads: CSAGAGQSYEQYF. The CDR3 DNA is TGCAGCGCTGGAGCCGGGCAATCCTACGAGCAGTACTTC.

There are many counts of this clonotype. CDR3 in DNA: TGCAGTGCTAGAAAGGGCGGAGCGACGGCACACAATGAGCAGTTCTTC. Its protein is CSARKGGATAHNEQFF. This rearrangement joins TRBV20-1 to TRBJ2-1; unclear D gene. Trimming shortened V by 2 bases and J by 5 bases, and 19 bases separated the two germline ends. This CDR3 has 16 amino acids. Germline loops: CDR1 DFQATT, CDR2 SNEGSKA (reference sequence).

This clonotype was picked up a small number of times. The V call is TRBV12-3 or TRBV12-4, the J call TRBJ2-7; D perhaps matches TRBD2 (6 bases). This CDR3 has 14 residues. Trimming pared 1 base from V and 2 bases from J, leaving 9 bases between. The CDR3 DNA reads TGTGCCAGCAGTTTAGGGCGGGGAGCCTACGAGCAGTACTTC. Its translation: CASSLGRGAYEQYF.

This clonotype was seen at least ten times. The rearrangement links TRBV28 to TRBJ2-1; 12 positions agree with TRBD1. This CDR3 has 15 amino acids. Germline assignment: CDR1 MDHEN and CDR2 SYDVKM. Losses at the gene ends were 3 bases for V and 6 bases for J; bases not matched to a gene: 3. CDR3 nucleotides: TGTGCCAGCAGTTTGGGACAGGGGGCCTTCAATGAGCAGTTCTTC. Amino acid sequence: CASSLGQGAFNEQFF. Filled out from reference TRBV28 and TRBJ2-1, the complete variable domain reads DVKVTQSSRYLVKRTGEKVFLECVQDMDHENMFWYRQDPGLGLRLIYFSYDVKMKEKGDIPEGYSVSREKKERFSLILESASTNQTSMYLCASSLGQGAFNEQFFGPGTRLTVL.

CDR3 amino acids: CATSEHGASSSGANVLTF. Written as DNA, the CDR3 is TGTGCCACCAGTGAGCATGGGGCTTCAAGCTCTGGGGCCAACGTCCTGACTTTC. The gene calls are TRBV24-1 and TRBJ2-6, with a tentative D call TRBD1 (5 bases). Germline V gene sequence: CDR1 KGHDR, CDR2 SFDVKD. This CDR3 region has 18 residues. Trimming pared 4 bases from V and 0 bases from J, leaving 15 bases between.

At least ten counts were recorded for this clonotype. The DNA for the CDR3 is TGTGCCAGCAGCTCGTTTACGGGAGTCACTGAAGCTTTCTTT. This gives the protein CASSSFTGVTEAFF. The chain employs TRBV7-2 and TRBJ1-1; D unresolved. CDR1 is SGHTA and CDR2 is FQGNSA in the germline V gene. The germline V and J ends were trimmed by 4 bases and 4 bases, with 13 bases remaining between them. The CDR3 is made up of 14 amino acids.

This clonotype was seen many times. The rearrangement joins TRBV28 to TRBJ2-5; D might be TRBD1 or TRBD2, each matching 5 bases. From germline, CDR1 is MDHEN and CDR2 SYDVKM. CDR3 length: 14 residues. The ends were cut back, 1 base at V and 1 base at J, with 7 bases in the middle. The DNA for the CDR3 is TGTGCCAGCAGTTTATCCGGGACCCAAGAGACCCAGTACTTC. As protein: CASSLSGTQETQYF.

This clonotype was counted ten times or more. The rearrangement links TRBV24-1 to TRBJ2-2, with D tentatively TRBD2 (6 bases). Trimming shortened V by 9 bases and J by 7 bases, and 17 bases separated the two germline ends. The length of the CDR3 is 14 residues. Germline lookup yields CDR1 KGHDR and CDR2 SFDVKD. The CDR3 sequence is CATRGTARFGELFF. The DNA of the CDR3 is TGTGCCACCCGCGGGACCGCGAGGTTCGGGGAGCTGTTTTTT.

The sample holds many counts of this clonotype. This chain joins TRBV5-5 and TRBJ2-5; 8 nucleotides line up with TRBD2. V shed 2 bases, J shed 4 bases, and the junction held 7 bases outside the gene matches. Germline V gene data show CDR1 as SGHKS and CDR2 as YYEKEE (reference sequence). This CDR3 is 15 amino acids long. The CDR3 nucleotides are TGTGCCAGCAGCTTAGGCGGGAGGACCGGAGAGACCCAGTACTTC. Its translation: CASSLGGRTGETQYF.

Points on this clonotype: The junction departs from germline at one end; a sequencing error may be responsible. The rearrangement uses TRBV5-1 and TRBJ2-1, with a tentative D call TRBD1 (6 bases). This CDR3 has 14 amino acids. Germline assignment: CDR1 SGHRS and CDR2 YFSETQ. The CDR3 nucleotides read TGCGCCAGCAGCTTGGGACAGGTCTACGATGAGCAGTTCTTC. Encoded protein: CASSLGQVYDEQFF.

The CDR3 protein is CAILSGDTQYF. The CDR3 DNA reads as TGTGCCATCCTTAGTGGAGATACGCAGTATTTT. The chain carries TRBV10-3 and TRBJ2-3, with no clear D. The germline V gene has CDR1 ENHRY and CDR2 SYGVKD. Trimming cost V 8 bases and J 5 bases, with 8 bases left between them. The CDR3 consists of 11 residues.

This clonotype appeared many times. The V call is TRBV9, the J call TRBJ1-1; D is unresolved. Per the germline V gene, CDR1 is SGDLS and CDR2 is YYNGEE. The CDR3 contains 15 residues. Trimming took 0 bases from V and 6 from J, leaving 15 bases between them. CDR3 loop: CASSVGVGREAEAFF. The CDR3 region has the DNA TGTGCCAGCAGCGTAGGAGTGGGTAGGGAGGCTGAAGCTTTCTTT.

This clonotype was observed at least ten times. The chain recombines TRBV27 with TRBJ2-3; TRBD2 agrees at 11 bases. The ends lost 5 bases at V and 7 bases at J; junction bases unmatched: 8. The CDR3 has 15 residues. In germline, CDR1 is MNHEY, CDR2 SMNVEV (reference sequence). The CDR3 DNA follows: TGTGCCAGCAGTAATTTAGCGGGAGGGCCGAATACGCAGTATTTT. Translated: CASSNLAGGPNTQYF.

This clonotype was seen more than once but under ten times. The V call is TRBV29-1, the J call TRBJ2-1; 9 nucleotides line up with TRBD2. This CDR3 spans 14 amino acids. Germline CDR1 and CDR2: SQVTM and ANQGSEA. The CDR3 bases are TGCAGTGGTACTGGACTAGCGCGAAACAATGAGCAGTTCTTC. Amino acids: CSGTGLARNNEQFF.

This clonotype has just a few counts. The rearrangement uses TRBV29-1 and TRBJ2-5, with 10 positions matching TRBD1. CDR1 and CDR2 from the germline V gene are SQVTM and ANQGSEA. This CDR3 has 18 amino acids. The ends lost 2 bases at V and 4 bases at J; junction bases unmatched: 16. The CDR3 here is CSVEPLDLGTGVGETQYF. The CDR3 nucleotides read TGCAGCGTTGAACCTTTAGACCTGGGGACAGGGGTAGGAGAGACCCAGTACTTC.

This clonotype appeared many times. The chain carries TRBV6-2 or TRBV6-3 and TRBJ2-7; D not certain. The V end lost 0 bases, the J end lost 2 bases, and 11 bases lay between the germline ends. Germline V gives CDR1 MNHEY, CDR2 SVGEGT. This CDR3 has 15 amino acids. The CDR3 nucleotides are TGTGCCAGCAGTTACTCGATATACGTAACCTACGAGCAGTACTTC. Protein product: CASSYSIYVTYEQYF.

This clonotype was seen many times. This chain connects TRBV6-2 or TRBV6-3 to TRBJ2-3; 9 bases map to TRBD2. Germline trimming cut 2 bases from V and 3 bases from J; bases unmatched to any gene: 9. Per germline, CDR1 MNHEY and CDR2 SVGEGT. The CDR3 has 17 amino acids. CDR3 sequence (DNA): TGTGCCAGCAGTTACCGGGGGAGCGGGAGGATTACAGATACGCAGTATTTT. This codes for CASSYRGSGRITDTQYF.

This clonotype was counted many times. The chain carries TRBV7-9 and TRBJ2-1; D call uncertain. CDR1 SEHNR and CDR2 FQNEAQ come from the germline V gene (reference sequence). Trimming shortened V by 8 bases and J by 7 bases, and 9 bases separated the two germline ends. The CDR3 length is 11 residues. The CDR3 here is CASSQENEQFF. In DNA form, the CDR3 reads TGTGCCAGCTCTCAGGAAAATGAGCAGTTCTTC.

The chain joins TRBV20-1 to TRBJ1-1; 8 nucleotides align to TRBD1. The trim removed 0 bases at V and 1 base at J, leaving 7 bases unmatched. Germline V gene lookup returns CDR1 DFQATT and CDR2 SNEGSKA (reference sequence). This CDR3 has 16 residues. The CDR3 here is CSAREGVGTGNTEAFF. The CDR3 DNA reads as TGCAGTGCTAGAGAGGGGGTGGGGACAGGGAACACTGAAGCTTTCTTT.

This clonotype has a handful of counts. The genes are TRBV7-2 and TRBJ2-7; unclear D gene. The CDR3 extends over 15 amino acids. In germline, CDR1 is SGHTA, CDR2 FQGNSA. V was cut by 1 base and J by 1 base, with 11 bases left in between. CDR3 loop: CASSLGSAESYEQYF. CDR3 coding DNA: TGTGCCAGCAGCTTAGGATCCGCGGAGTCCTACGAGCAGTACTTC. The whole variable domain, filled in from reference TRBV7-2 and TRBJ2-7, reads GAGVSQSPSNKVTEKGKDVELRCDPISGHTALYWYRQSLGQGLEFLIYFQGNSAPDKSGLPSDRFSAERTGGSVSTLTIQRTQQEDSAVYLCASSLGSAESYEQYFGPGTRLTVT.

This chain links TRBV2 with TRBJ1-5; 7 nucleotides align to TRBD1. Germline CDR1 is SNHLY and CDR2 is FYNNEI. The CDR3 loop spans 14 amino acids. J was trimmed by 7 bases and V by 6 bases; bases with no gene match: 9. This CDR3 is CASRTGNQGQPQHF. The CDR3, as DNA: TGTGCCAGCAGGACAGGGAATCAGGGGCAGCCCCAGCATTTT.

J is TRBJ1-4 and V is TRBV2; D not resolved. CDR3 size: 14 residues. Germline CDR1 and CDR2: SNHLY and FYNNEI. Trimming took off 7 bases at V and 6 bases at J, with 15 bases between the two ends. The DNA for the CDR3 is TGTGCCAGCATCGAAGGGCGGGGAGATGAAAAACTGTTTTTT. Amino acid sequence: CASIEGRGDEKLFF.

The chain uses TRBV18 and TRBJ1-2; D is possibly TRBD1 (5 bases). This CDR3 has 13 amino acids. V lost 2 bases to trimming and J lost 10 bases, with 14 bases between them. The germline V gene has CDR1 KGHSH and CDR2 LQKENI. This CDR3 reads CASSPGGNNDYTF. The CDR3 coding sequence is TGTGCCAGCTCACCAGGGGGGAACAATGACTACACCTTC. Complete variable domain (other parts from reference TRBV18 and TRBJ1-2): NAGVMQNPRHLVRRRGQEARLRCSPMKGHSHVYWYRQLPEEGLKFMVYLQKENIIDESGMPKERFSAEFPKEGPSILRIQQVVRGDSAAYFCASSPGGNNDYTFGSGTRLTVV.

This clonotype was detected a few times. The rearrangement links TRBV7-2 to TRBJ1-6, with TRBD1 matching 11 bases. Germline trimming cut 5 bases from V and 2 bases from J; bases unmatched to any gene: 5. Germline assignment: CDR1 SGHTA and CDR2 FQGNSA. The CDR3 spans 17 residues. The CDR3 region has the DNA TGTGCCAGCAGCCGGACAGGGGGCAGCGCCTATAATTCACCCCTCCACTTT. It specifies CASSRTGGSAYNSPLHF.